This entry lists 9 T cell receptor beta chains sequenced from one sample in a study of blood T cell repertoires in COVID-19. The method was immunoSEQ multiplex PCR; TCRdb's version includes in-frame clones alone and lacks a portion of them. There are about 230,000 clones in the sample; approximately 90% occur only once, and around a tenth lies in the top ten. The sequenced material came from peripheral blood. The receptors were gathered from a man aged 50-59 years with COVID-19, enrolled during active disease.

This clone was recorded at least ten times. The genes are TRBV11-2 and TRBJ1-1, with D perhaps TRBD1 (6 bases). The CDR3 has 13 residues. Germline CDR1 and CDR2: SGHAT and FQNNGV. Trimming took off 0 bases at V and 8 bases at J, with 10 bases between the two ends. The CDR3 reads CASSLDRGTEAFF. The CDR3 DNA sequence: TGTGCCAGCAGCTTAGATAGAGGGACAGAAGCTTTCTTT.

V gene TRBV5-1 combines with J gene TRBJ2-7; D might be TRBD2 (5 bases). The CDR3 contains 14 residues. V lost 0 bases and J 3 bases, leaving 10 bases between the germline ends. Germline V gene sequence: CDR1 SGHRS, CDR2 YFSETQ. The CDR3 protein is CASSLGRGSYEQYF. The CDR3 DNA reads TGCGCCAGCAGCTTGGGACGGGGAAGCTACGAGCAGTACTTC.

The chain has TRBV2 and TRBJ2-1; tentative D call: TRBD1 (7 bases). Germline lookup yields CDR1 SNHLY and CDR2 FYNNEI. The CDR3 length is 13 residues. V lost 8 bases and J lost 5, with 13 bases in between. CDR3 sequence: CASGGDRNNEQFF. CDR3 nucleotides: TGTGCCAGCGGAGGGGACAGAAACAATGAGCAGTTCTTC. Full variable domain (outside the CDR3, taken from reference TRBV2 and TRBJ2-1): EPEVTQTPSHQVTQMGQEVILRCVPISNHLYFYWYRQILGQKVEFLVSFYNNEISEKSEIFDDQFSVERPDGSNFTLKIRSTKLEDSAMYFCASGGDRNNEQFFGPGTRLTVL.

The CDR3, as DNA: TGTGCCAGTAGTATTTCGTACAATGAGCAGTTCTTC. This gives the protein CASSISYNEQFF. The V gene is TRBV19, the J gene TRBJ2-1; D uncertain. Deletions cut 3 bases from V and 4 bases from J, with 4 bases between. Germline V CDR1 and CDR2: LNHDA, SQIVND (reference sequence). The CDR3 is 12 amino acids.

The genes are TRBV6-5 and TRBJ2-7; the match to TRBD2 covers 8 bases. Trimming took 2 bases from V and 6 from J; bases not matched to a gene: 6. The CDR3 loop spans 14 amino acids. Germline V gene data show CDR1 as MNHEY and CDR2 as SVGAGI. CDR3 loop: CASSYLGRGLEQYF. Written as DNA, the CDR3 is TGTGCCAGCAGTTACCTCGGGAGGGGCCTCGAGCAGTACTTC.

A word on this clone: In the same sample, other DNA sequences code for this CDR3. The chain uses TRBV6-5 and TRBJ2-7, with D unclear. The CDR3 totals 14 residues. Trimming took 4 bases from V and 4 from J, leaving 14 bases between them. The germline V gene has CDR1 MNHEY and CDR2 SVGAGI. CDR3 sequence reads: CASSSPGSSYEQYF. The CDR3 DNA sequence: TGTGCCAGCAGTTCCCCCGGTAGTTCTTACGAGCAGTACTTC.

The chain carries TRBV5-4 and TRBJ2-7; D might be TRBD1 (6 bases). The length of the CDR3 is 14 residues. V lost 4 bases to trimming and J lost 5 bases, with 16 bases between them. Germline V gene sequence: CDR1 SGHNT, CDR2 YYREEE (reference sequence). CDR3 residues: CASSPPDRHHEQYF. In DNA form, the CDR3 reads TGTGCCAGCAGCCCCCCGGACAGACACCACGAGCAGTACTTC.

The chain uses TRBV2 and TRBJ2-1, with 7 bases fitting TRBD2. There are 14 residues in the CDR3. The germline V gene encodes CDR1 SNHLY and CDR2 FYNNEI. Unmatched junction bases numbered 11, after V lost 6 bases and J lost 9 bases. CDR3 nucleotide sequence: TGTGCCAGCAGCCGGGACTACCAGGAGGGTGAGCAGTTCTTC. Protein: CASSRDYQEGEQFF.

The chain has TRBV20-1 and TRBJ2-7; the match to TRBD2 covers 14 bases. This CDR3 contains 17 residues. With V trimmed by 3 bases and J by 6 bases, 13 bases remained unmatched. Germline V lookup: CDR1 DFQATT, CDR2 SNEGSKA (reference sequence). The CDR3 DNA sequence: TGCAGTGCTAGTCTGCCTGGGGGACTAGCGGGAGAACGCGAGCAGTACTTC. It yields the protein CSASLPGGLAGEREQYF.